This T cell receptor beta chain was identified in a study of cytomegalovirus exposure and HLA in healthy donors. Study-wide background: Unique TCRs numbering some 93 million, obtained from HLA-typed donors, made up an early data release.

13 Jbeta primers and 60 Vbeta primers were used for the PCR. The table came from immunoSEQ multiplex PCR; TCRdb's copy has only in-frame clones and leaves some out. The sample yields 200,000 or so clones, around 80% seen once. The V and J ends lost 4 bases and 9 bases, in that order; junction bases with no gene match: 8. Germline CDR1 reads SGHDT; CDR2 reads YYEEEE. This CDR3 has 16 amino acids. The sequenced material came from PBMCs. This TCR came from a man between 18 and 35 years old in good health and CMV-seronegative. The V gene is TRBV5-6, the J gene TRBJ1-6, with 12 bases lining up with TRBD1. The CDR3 protein is CASSRGTGGLGSPLHF. DNA for the CDR3: TGTGCCAGCAGCCGCGGGACAGGGGGCCTCGGTTCACCCCTCCACTTT.